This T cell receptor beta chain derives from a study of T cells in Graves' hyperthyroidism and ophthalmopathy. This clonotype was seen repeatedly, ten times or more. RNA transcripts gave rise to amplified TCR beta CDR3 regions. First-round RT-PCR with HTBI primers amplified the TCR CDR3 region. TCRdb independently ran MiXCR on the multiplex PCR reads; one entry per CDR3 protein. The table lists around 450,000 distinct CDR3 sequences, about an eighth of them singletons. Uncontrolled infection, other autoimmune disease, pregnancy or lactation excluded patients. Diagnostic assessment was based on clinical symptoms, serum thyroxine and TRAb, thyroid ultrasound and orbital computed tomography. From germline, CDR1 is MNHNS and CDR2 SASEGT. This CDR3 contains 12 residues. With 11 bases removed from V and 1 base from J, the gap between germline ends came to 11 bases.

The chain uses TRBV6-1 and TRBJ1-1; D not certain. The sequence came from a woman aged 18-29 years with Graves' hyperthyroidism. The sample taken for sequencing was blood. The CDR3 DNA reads TGTGCCTCCAAGGTGGGGAACACTGAAGCTTTCTTT. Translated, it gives CASKVGNTEAFF.